The 8 T cell receptor beta chains reported below all come from one sample, sequenced in a study of T cells after yellow fever vaccination. TCRdb passed the 5' RACE reads through MiXCR, listing each CDR3 protein once. The data show about 350,000 distinct CDR3 sequences, with about 4% seen just once and about 22% held by the top ten. The material was PBMCs, obtained 5 days after the yellow fever booster vaccination. The source of these receptors is a man aged 18-30 years who received the YFV17D yellow fever vaccine.

This clonotype was seen at least ten times. This sequence joins TRBV27 and TRBJ2-1; the D is unclear. V shed 7 bases and J shed 0 bases, with 7 bases lying between them. The germline V gene encodes CDR1 MNHEY and CDR2 SMNVEV (reference sequence). This CDR3 has 13 amino acids. The CDR3 here is CASTGYSYNEQFF. The CDR3 DNA reads as TGTGCCAGCACGGGTTACTCCTACAATGAGCAGTTCTTC.

This clonotype was seen only a few times. V is TRBV18 and J is TRBJ2-7; tentatively, D is TRBD1 (5 bases). V lost 0 bases, J lost 6 bases, and 9 bases lay in between. This CDR3 is 13 amino acids long. CDR1 is KGHSH, CDR2 LQKENI, per germline. The CDR3 sequence: CASSPPAGREQYV. DNA of the CDR3: TGTGCCAGCTCACCACCGGCAGGGCGCGAGCAGTACGTC.

This clonotype occurred a few times. The chain carries TRBV7-9 and TRBJ2-4; 9 positions agree with TRBD1. This CDR3 is 14 amino acids long. After removal of 5 bases from V and 6 bases from J, the junction contained 5 bases not matched to a gene. The germline CDR1 and CDR2 sequences are SEHNR and FQNEAQ (reference sequence). The CDR3 coding sequence is TGTGCCAGCAGCGCCGGACAGGGGAGAAACATTCAGTACTTC. Residues: CASSAGQGRNIQYF. The full variable domain, with the rest looked up from reference TRBV7-9 and TRBJ2-4, is DTGVSQNPRHKITKRGQNVTFRCDPISEHNRLYWYRQTLGQGPEFLTYFQNEAQLEKSRLLSDRFSAERPKGSFSTLEIQRTEQGDSAMYLCASSAGQGRNIQYFGAGTRLSVL.

The gene calls are TRBV20-1 and TRBJ1-5; TRBD1 matches at 10 bases. This CDR3 is built from 19 residues. J was trimmed by 6 bases and V by 1 base; bases with no gene match: 18. Per germline, CDR1 DFQATT and CDR2 SNEGSKA (reference sequence). The CDR3: CSARVGRRTGGLFGQPQHF. CDR3 in DNA: TGCAGTGCTAGAGTGGGGCGAAGGACAGGGGGTTTGTTCGGTCAGCCCCAGCATTTT.

The chain combines TRBV30 with TRBJ2-7, with TRBD1 as a possible D gene (6 bases). This CDR3 spans 12 amino acids. Germline V gene data show CDR1 as GTSNPN and CDR2 as SVGIG (reference sequence). V shed 2 bases and J shed 7 bases, with 12 bases lying between them. The CDR3 nucleotides are TGTGCCTGGAGTCATATGAGGGGGGAGCAGTACTTC. Its protein is CAWSHMRGEQYF. Complete variable domain (other parts from reference TRBV30 and TRBJ2-7): SQTIHQWPATLVQPVGSPLSLECTVEGTSNPNLYWYRQAAGRGLQLLFYSVGIGQISSEVPQNLSASRPQDRQFILSSKKLLLSDSGFYLCAWSHMRGEQYFGPGTRLTVT.

This clonotype was seen a handful of times. V usage is TRBV7-2 and J usage is TRBJ1-1, with D hard to call. The CDR3 is 14 residues long. Germline V gives CDR1 SGHTA, CDR2 FQGNSA. V was pared by 7 bases and J by 1 base, with 13 bases between. The CDR3 coding sequence is TGTGCCAGCACCCCCTCCAGATGGAACACTGAAGCTTTCTTT. This encodes CASTPSRWNTEAFF.

This clonotype was observed a few times. The rearrangement links TRBV6-1 to TRBJ1-1; the D is unclear. Per the germline V gene, CDR1 is MNHNS and CDR2 is SASEGT. Trimming took 1 base from V and 1 from J, leaving 4 bases between them. The length of the CDR3 is 13 residues. The CDR3 DNA follows: TGTGCCAGCAGTGAAGAGTGGAACACTGAAGCTTTCTTT. Protein sequence: CASSEEWNTEAFF.

This chain connects TRBV6-5 to TRBJ1-5; no reliable D call. Trimming shortened V by 3 bases and J by 6 bases, and 12 bases separated the two germline ends. The CDR3 is made up of 14 amino acids. The V gene's germline CDR1 is MNHEY and CDR2 SVGAGI. The CDR3 sequence is CASSYVGIGQPQHF. The DNA for the CDR3 is TGTGCCAGCAGTTATGTAGGAATCGGTCAGCCCCAGCATTTT.